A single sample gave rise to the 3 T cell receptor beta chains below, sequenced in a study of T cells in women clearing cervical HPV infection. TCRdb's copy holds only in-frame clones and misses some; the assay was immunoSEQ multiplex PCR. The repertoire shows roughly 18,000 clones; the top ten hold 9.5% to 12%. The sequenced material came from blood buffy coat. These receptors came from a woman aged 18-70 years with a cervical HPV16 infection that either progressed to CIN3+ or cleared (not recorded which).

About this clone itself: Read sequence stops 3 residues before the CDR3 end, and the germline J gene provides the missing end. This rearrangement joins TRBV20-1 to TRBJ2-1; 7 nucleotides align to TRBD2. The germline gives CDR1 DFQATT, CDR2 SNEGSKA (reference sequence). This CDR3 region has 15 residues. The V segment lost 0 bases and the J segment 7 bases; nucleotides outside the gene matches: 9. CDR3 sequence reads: CSARDAWRERNEQFF. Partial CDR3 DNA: TGCAGTGCTAGAGATGCGTGGCGGGAGAGGAATGAG.

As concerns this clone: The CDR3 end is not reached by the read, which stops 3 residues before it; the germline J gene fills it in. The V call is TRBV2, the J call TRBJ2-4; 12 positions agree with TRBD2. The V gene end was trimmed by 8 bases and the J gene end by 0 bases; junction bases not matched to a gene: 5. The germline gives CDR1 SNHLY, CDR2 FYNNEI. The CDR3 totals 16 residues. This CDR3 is CASRRLAGVAKNIQYF. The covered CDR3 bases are TGTGCCAGCCGAAGACTAGCGGGAGTAGCCAAAAACATT. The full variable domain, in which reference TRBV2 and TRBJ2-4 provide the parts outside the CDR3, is EPEVTQTPSHQVTQMGQEVILRCVPISNHLYFYWYRQILGQKVEFLVSFYNNEISEKSEIFDDQFSVERPDGSNFTLKIRSTKLEDSAMYFCASRRLAGVAKNIQYFGAGTRLSVL.

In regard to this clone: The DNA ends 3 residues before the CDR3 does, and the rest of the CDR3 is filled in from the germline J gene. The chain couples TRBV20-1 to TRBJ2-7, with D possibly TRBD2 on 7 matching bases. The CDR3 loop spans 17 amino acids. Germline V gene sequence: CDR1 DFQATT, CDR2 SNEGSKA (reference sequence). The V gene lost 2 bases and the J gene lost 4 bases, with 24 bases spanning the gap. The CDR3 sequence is CSARWGASGTSLYEQYF. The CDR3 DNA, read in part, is TGCAGTGCTAGATGGGGGGCTAGCGGCACATCGCTTTACGAG.